This T cell receptor (beta chain) is from a study of CXCR3-negative and CXCR3-positive naive CD8 T cells. General study findings and limits: CXCR3-positive naive cells carried more hydrophobic TRB CDR3s than CXCR3-negative ones. Naive subsets were similarly diverse, while memory CD8+ repertoires were much less diverse.

With respect to this clonotype: Antigen: not known.

5' RACE with UMI labels generated the TRB cDNA libraries. TCRdb reprocessed the 5' RACE reads and stores each CDR3 protein as one record, lacking DNA. Its table lists 100,000 or so distinct CDR3 sequences. Material for sequencing was naive CXCR3+ CD8+ T cells from blood. As to subset: CD45RO-CCR7+CD27+CD95- naive CD8+ T cells expressing CXCR3 (TNR3+). The TCR originated in a human donor in good health. Some clones in this sample may be carry-over from other donors' samples.

The CDR3 protein is CASNLAGGVGNEQFF. J is TRBJ2-1 and V is TRBV4-1; the TRBD2 assignment by TCRdb is unverifiable without DNA. The germline gives CDR1 MGHRA, CDR2 YSYEKL. The CDR3 spans 15 residues.